The 14 T cell receptor beta chains below were found in one sample sequenced in a study of T-cell reconstitution after alpha-beta-depleted transplantation in children (dated by TCRdb to the mid-2010s). To prepare the library, PCR was applied. The listed sequencing device is Illumina HiSeq 2500. Molecular barcoding was employed in the preparation of TCR libraries, with unique molecular identifiers being used to normalize TCRbeta repertoire quantification. TCRdb reprocessed the public reads (quality trimming at Q25 with fastp, clone calling with MiXCR) and kept in-frame beta chains. Entries that share a CDR3 protein sequence are merged under the most common genes and DNA. Present in this sample are over 550,000 distinct CDR3 sequences, over 9.5% of which were seen just once. The ten largest clones take up approximately 4.1% of the sample. The sample consisted of PBMCs from the stem cell graft donor, taken from the stem cell graft. The receptors originated from a human donor who donated a stem cell graft to a child with acute myeloid leukemia.

Ten or more counts support this clonotype. The CDR3 coding sequence is TGTGCCAGCAGTTTCTGGGTTGGTTACTCCTACAATGAGCAGTTCTTC. Protein: CASSFWVGYSYNEQFF. The genes are TRBV12-3 or TRBV12-4 and TRBJ2-1; D unresolved. V was shortened by 3 bases and J by 0 bases, with 12 bases between the two germline ends. The CDR3 has 16 residues.

The sample holds many counts of this clonotype. The J gene is TRBJ2-1, the V gene TRBV5-6; 7 bases fit TRBD1. Trimming removed 3 bases from V and 15 bases from J; junction bases left unmatched: 18. The CDR3 has 15 amino acids. Germline V gives CDR1 SGHDT, CDR2 YYEEEE. CDR3 coding DNA: TGTGCCAGCAGCTCCAGGGGGTGGTATACACCAATAGGGTTCTTC. Amino acids: CASSSRGWYTPIGFF.

At least ten counts were recorded for this clonotype. V usage is TRBV6-1 and J usage is TRBJ2-4, with TRBD2 matching over 7 bases. Germline V gene sequence: CDR1 MNHNS, CDR2 SASEGT. Germline trimming cut 0 bases from V and 8 bases from J; bases unmatched to any gene: 7. The CDR3 extends over 15 amino acids. The CDR3 reads CASSEAEVRGDIQYF. The CDR3 nucleotides are TGTGCCAGCAGTGAAGCGGAGGTTCGGGGGGACATTCAGTACTTC.

Only a few counts were recorded for this clonotype. This chain connects TRBV29-1 to TRBJ1-2; a possible D gene is TRBD1 (6 bases). Trimming shortened V by 2 bases and J by 6 bases, and 7 bases separated the two germline ends. This CDR3 has 11 amino acids. Germline V gives CDR1 SQVTM, CDR2 ANQGSEA. The CDR3 coding sequence is TGCAGCGTTGAATCAGGGGATGGCTACACCTTC. Translated: CSVESGDGYTF.

The rearrangement links TRBV13 to TRBJ2-5; the match to TRBD2 covers 14 bases. This CDR3 comprises 17 residues. V lost 0 bases, J lost 5 bases, and 5 bases stayed unmatched. Per the germline V gene, CDR1 is PRHDT and CDR2 is FYEKMQ (reference sequence). CDR3 protein: CASSLGPGLAGVETQYF. In DNA, the CDR3 is TGTGCCAGCAGCTTAGGCCCGGGACTAGCGGGAGTGGAGACCCAGTACTTC.

The sample holds a few counts of this clonotype. The chain is built from TRBV12-3 or TRBV12-4 and TRBJ1-3; TRBD1 agrees at 8 bases. There are 14 residues in the CDR3. V shed 6 bases and J 8 bases; nucleotides not matched to a gene: 9. DNA for the CDR3: TGTGCCAGCAGATGGACAGGGTCGTTGGACACCATATATTTT. Amino acid sequence: CASRWTGSLDTIYF.

This clonotype has only a few counts. This rearrangement joins TRBV29-1 to TRBJ1-4; D call uncertain. Looked up from germline, CDR1 is SQVTM and CDR2 is ANQGSEA. The CDR3 extends over 12 amino acids. The V end lost 6 bases, the J end lost 3 bases, and 8 bases lay between the germline ends. CDR3 protein: CSVYGANEKLFF. The CDR3 nucleotides read TGCAGCGTCTACGGGGCTAATGAAAAACTGTTTTTT. Full variable domain (missing parts from reference TRBV29-1 and TRBJ1-4): SAVISQKPSRDICQRGTSLTIQCQVDSQVTMMFWYRQQPGQSLTLIATANQGSEATYESGFVIDKFPISRPNLTFSTLTVSNMSPEDSSIYLCSVYGANEKLFFGSGTQLSVL.

The V call is TRBV6-4, the J call TRBJ2-2; D is ambiguous. Trimming stripped 5 bases from V and 8 bases from J, with 6 bases between. Germline V lookup: CDR1 MRHNA, CDR2 SNTAGT. The CDR3 loop spans 11 amino acids. The CDR3 DNA is TGTGCCAGCAGTAACAGTGGGGAGCTGTTTTTT. Protein sequence: CASSNSGELFF.

This clonotype has only a few counts. The V gene is TRBV29-1, the J gene TRBJ2-1, with 11 positions matching TRBD2. CDR1 SQVTM and CDR2 ANQGSEA come from the germline V gene. CDR3 length equals 14 residues. Unmatched junction bases numbered 4, after V lost 1 base and J lost 8 bases. CDR3 nucleotides: TGCAGCGTTGAAGGTAGCGGGAGGGGTGATGAGCAGTTCTTC. Protein sequence: CSVEGSGRGDEQFF.

This clonotype was counted only a few times. V gene TRBV4-3 combines with J gene TRBJ2-1, with TRBD2 as a possible D gene (5 bases). The CDR3 length is 14 residues. The germline CDR1 and CDR2 sequences are LGHNA and YSLEER. V was clipped by 0 bases and J by 6 bases, with 9 bases between them. CDR3: CASSQDGLSNEQFF. The CDR3, as DNA: TGCGCCAGCAGCCAAGACGGACTTTCCAATGAGCAGTTCTTC.

Many counts were recorded for this clonotype. The chain combines TRBV6-2 or TRBV6-3 with TRBJ2-1; TRBD1 might be the D (5 bases). Trimming stripped 8 bases from V and 6 bases from J, with 14 bases between. Germline V gene sequence: CDR1 MNHEY, CDR2 SVGEGT. The CDR3 totals 13 residues. The CDR3 nucleotides are TGTGCCAGCGCCGGCCAGGGTTTCAATGAGCAGTTCTTC. Amino acids: CASAGQGFNEQFF.

The V and J genes are TRBV4-3 and TRBJ2-5, with 9 bases lining up with TRBD2. The length of the CDR3 is 18 residues. Unmatched junction bases numbered 13, after V lost 0 bases and J lost 5 bases. Germline V gene sequence: CDR1 LGHNA, CDR2 YSLEER. The CDR3 DNA reads as TGCGCCAGCAGCCAAGAGCCCCTCGGCGGGAGGGGTCAGGAGACCCAGTACTTC. It specifies CASSQEPLGGRGQETQYF.

This clonotype was seen only a few times. The chain combines TRBV30 with TRBJ1-5; D is undetermined. Germline V CDR1 and CDR2: GTSNPN, SVGIG (reference sequence). Trimming cost V 2 bases and J 6 bases, with 17 bases left between them. This CDR3 has 15 residues. The CDR3 coding sequence is TGTGCCTGGAGTCAGTCAAATCGGATCTTTCAGCCCCAGCATTTT. The encoded protein is CAWSQSNRIFQPQHF.

The CDR3 here is CASSLDPAKYRDNGSPLHF. The DNA for the CDR3 is TGTGCCAGCAGCTTAGATCCGGCCAAGTACCGGGACAACGGATCACCCCTCCACTTT. The rearrangement uses TRBV11-2 and TRBJ1-6; D perhaps matches TRBD1 (6 bases). This CDR3 spans 19 amino acids. The V end was cut by 0 bases, the J end by 10 bases, with 25 bases between. Germline V gene data show CDR1 as SGHAT and CDR2 as FQNNGV.